A selection of T cell receptor beta chains follows, all from one sample in a study of response to subunit inactivated influenza vaccine. TCRdb called the RT-PCR reads again in MiXCR, with one record for every CDR3 protein. The sample includes over 750,000 distinct CDR3 sequences, around 20% seen only once; the top ten take roughly 10%. Sequenced here: PBMCs from blood, sampled 4 to 6 days after vaccination. Every receptor here comes from a man aged 50 or older who received an inactivated influenza vaccine. The CDR3 runs from the conserved cysteine through the conserved F or W. D genes are given only for firm matches. Size values are once, few and many counts, or a class for expanded clones, and some rows have none.

CDR3aa: CSASDGGSNQPQHF
CDR3nt: TGCAGTGCTAGTGATGGGGGTAGCAATCAGCCCCAGCATTTT
j_gene: TRBJ1-5
d_gene: NA
abundance: NA
v_gene: TRBV20-1

CDR3aa: CASSPPSGGLGNTIYF
CDR3nt: TGTGCCAGCTCACCACCCAGTGGCGGCCTTGGAAACACCATATATTTT
j_gene: TRBJ1-3
d_gene: NA
abundance: NA
v_gene: TRBV18

CDR3aa: CASSSGDNWNTEAFF
CDR3nt: TGCGCCAGCAGCTCGGGGGACAACTGGAACACTGAAGCTTTCTTT
j_gene: TRBJ1-1
d_gene: NA
abundance: few
v_gene: TRBV5-1

CDR3aa: CASSPGSAGVEQFF
CDR3nt: TGTGCCAGCAGTCCCGGGTCCGCCGGGGTTGAGCAGTTCTTC
j_gene: TRBJ2-1
d_gene: NA
abundance: many
v_gene: TRBV12-3/TRBV12-4

CDR3aa: CATRTGGNSPLHF
CDR3nt: TGTGCCACCAGGACAGGGGGAAATTCACCCCTCCACTTT
j_gene: TRBJ1-6
d_gene: TRBD1
abundance: many
v_gene: TRBV12-3/TRBV12-4

CDR3aa: CSARDRQWLSYEQYF
CDR3nt: TGCAGTGCTAGAGATCGGCAGTGGCTATCCTACGAGCAGTACTTC
j_gene: TRBJ2-7
d_gene: NA
abundance: NA
v_gene: TRBV20-1

CDR3aa: CASSQARRGASGSPLHF
CDR3nt: TGCGCCAGCAGCCAAGCCCGAAGGGGGGCATCTGGTTCACCCCTCCACTTT
j_gene: TRBJ1-6
d_gene: NA
abundance: few
v_gene: TRBV4-3

CDR3aa: CAISDTSYEQFF
CDR3nt: TGTGCCATCAGTGACACTAGTTATGAGCAGTTCTTC
j_gene: TRBJ2-1
d_gene: NA
abundance: many
v_gene: TRBV10-3

CDR3aa: CASSLGGDETQYF
CDR3nt: TGCGCCAGCAGCTTGGGTGGGGACGAGACCCAGTACTTC
j_gene: TRBJ2-5
d_gene: NA
abundance: few
v_gene: TRBV5-1

CDR3aa: CSARVYSGSYEQYF
CDR3nt: TGCAGTGCTAGAGTTTATAGCGGGAGCTACGAGCAGTACTTC
j_gene: TRBJ2-7
d_gene: TRBD2
abundance: few
v_gene: TRBV20-1

CDR3aa: CASSPKRASGHDLGDTQYF
CDR3nt: TGTGCCAGCAGCCCGAAGAGGGCCTCCGGCCACGATCTTGGAGATACGCAGTATTTT
j_gene: TRBJ2-3
d_gene: NA
abundance: NA
v_gene: TRBV11-2

CDR3aa: CASSLVRGTSGGNPLYYNEQFF
CDR3nt: TGTGCCAGCAGCTTAGTCCGAGGGACTAGCGGGGGTAATCCACTATATTACAATGAGCAGTTCTTC
j_gene: TRBJ2-1
d_gene: TRBD2
abundance: NA
v_gene: TRBV11-3

CDR3aa: CASSRQGASYEQYF
CDR3nt: TGTGCCAGCAGCCGCCAGGGGGCCTCCTACGAGCAGTACTTC
j_gene: TRBJ2-7
d_gene: TRBD1
abundance: NA
v_gene: TRBV5-4

CDR3aa: CASSTRQGANEQFF
CDR3nt: TGTGCCAGCAGCACCCGACAGGGGGCAAATGAGCAGTTCTTC
j_gene: TRBJ2-1
d_gene: TRBD1
abundance: few
v_gene: TRBV7-2

CDR3aa: CSVDGGLSTDTQYF
CDR3nt: TGCAGCGTGGACGGGGGACTTAGCACAGATACGCAGTATTTT
j_gene: TRBJ2-3
d_gene: NA
abundance: NA
v_gene: TRBV29-1

CDR3aa: CASSSDRVEKPQHF
CDR3nt: TGTGCCAGCAGTTCAGACAGGGTGGAAAAGCCCCAGCATTTT
j_gene: TRBJ1-5
d_gene: TRBD1
abundance: few
v_gene: TRBV6-5

CDR3aa: CASSSIYSGLAHEQYF
CDR3nt: TGTGCCAGCAGTTCCATCTACTCGGGACTTGCTCACGAGCAGTACTTC
j_gene: TRBJ2-7
d_gene: NA
abundance: NA
v_gene: TRBV27

CDR3aa: CASSFEGGRRELFF
CDR3nt: TGTGCCAGCAGTTTTGAGGGGGGACGTAGGGAGCTGTTTTTT
j_gene: TRBJ2-2
d_gene: NA
abundance: few
v_gene: TRBV12-3/TRBV12-4

CDR3aa: CASSLGDYGYTF
CDR3nt: TGTGCCAGCAGCTTAGGGGACTATGGCTACACCTTC
j_gene: TRBJ1-2
d_gene: NA
abundance: many
v_gene: TRBV7-9

CDR3aa: CASSTGTGVYEQYF
CDR3nt: TGCGCCAGCAGCACCGGGACAGGCGTCTACGAGCAGTACTTC
j_gene: TRBJ2-7
d_gene: TRBD1
abundance: many
v_gene: TRBV5-1

CDR3aa: CATSDSAGQGFREQFF
CDR3nt: TGTGCCACCAGTGACTCCGCGGGACAGGGGTTTCGGGAGCAGTTCTTC
j_gene: TRBJ2-1
d_gene: TRBD1
abundance: few
v_gene: TRBV24-1

CDR3aa: CASSLQGDNEKLFF
CDR3nt: TGCGCCAGCAGCTTGCAGGGTGATAATGAAAAACTGTTTTTT
j_gene: TRBJ1-4
d_gene: NA
abundance: NA
v_gene: TRBV5-1

CDR3aa: CASSYTNPVEGGYEQYF
CDR3nt: TGTGCCAGCAGTTACACCAATCCAGTGGAAGGGGGCTACGAGCAGTACTTC
j_gene: TRBJ2-7
d_gene: NA
abundance: NA
v_gene: TRBV6-5

CDR3aa: CATSRDRPWTGGYEQYF
CDR3nt: TGTGCCACCAGCAGAGATCGTCCTTGGACAGGGGGCTACGAGCAGTACTTC
j_gene: TRBJ2-7
d_gene: TRBD1
abundance: NA
v_gene: TRBV15

CDR3aa: CASSEQNTEAFF
CDR3nt: TGTGCCAGCAGTGAGCAGAACACTGAAGCTTTCTTT
j_gene: TRBJ1-1
d_gene: NA
abundance: few
v_gene: TRBV6-1

CDR3aa: CATSRGGPLRLAGLYNEQFF
CDR3nt: TGTGCCACCAGCAGAGGTGGACCCCTAAGACTAGCGGGATTATACAATGAGCAGTTCTTC
j_gene: TRBJ2-1
d_gene: TRBD2
abundance: NA
v_gene: TRBV15

CDR3aa: CASSEPGRTTNEQFF
CDR3nt: TGTGCCAGCAGCGAGCCGGGACGGACAACCAATGAGCAGTTCTTC
j_gene: TRBJ2-1
d_gene: NA
abundance: NA
v_gene: TRBV7-2

CDR3aa: CASSGTLGNTEAFF
CDR3nt: TGTGCCAGCAGCGGAACCCTGGGGAACACTGAAGCTTTCTTT
j_gene: TRBJ1-1
d_gene: NA
abundance: NA
v_gene: TRBV9

CDR3aa: CASSFGLTSGAYEQYF
CDR3nt: TGTGCCAGCAGTTTCGGCCTCACTAGCGGGGCTTACGAGCAGTACTTC
j_gene: TRBJ2-7
d_gene: TRBD2
abundance: few
v_gene: TRBV12-3/TRBV12-4

CDR3aa: CSANPRGRNTEAFF
CDR3nt: TGCAGTGCGAATCCTAGGGGGAGGAACACTGAAGCTTTCTTT
j_gene: TRBJ1-1
d_gene: NA
abundance: NA
v_gene: TRBV20-1

CDR3aa: CASSAGTTTYF
CDR3nt: TGTGCCAGCAGCGCCGGGACGACGACATATTTT
j_gene: TRBJ2-3
d_gene: NA
abundance: NA
v_gene: TRBV7-2

CDR3aa: CASSPVAGTTDTQYF
CDR3nt: TGTGCCAGCAGCCCGGTTGCAGGCACCACAGATACGCAGTATTTT
j_gene: TRBJ2-3
d_gene: NA
abundance: NA
v_gene: TRBV12-3/TRBV12-4

CDR3aa: CATRPAGGAYNEQFF
CDR3nt: TGTGCCACCAGACCCGCGGGGGGGGCTTACAATGAGCAGTTCTTC
j_gene: TRBJ2-1
d_gene: TRBD2
abundance: few
v_gene: TRBV15

CDR3aa: CASSVLATNEKLFF
CDR3nt: TGTGCCAGCAGCGTGCTTGCAACTAATGAAAAACTGTTTTTT
j_gene: TRBJ1-4
d_gene: NA
abundance: NA
v_gene: TRBV7-6

CDR3aa: CASFTRTSMADTQYF
CDR3nt: TGTGCCAGCTTTACCCGTACTAGTATGGCAGATACGCAGTATTTT
j_gene: TRBJ2-3
d_gene: NA
abundance: NA
v_gene: TRBV7-2

CDR3aa: CASSWTVTEQFF
CDR3nt: TGCGCCAGCAGCTGGACGGTCACAGAGCAGTTCTTC
j_gene: TRBJ2-1
d_gene: NA
abundance: many
v_gene: TRBV5-1

CDR3aa: CASTTRQSNEQFF
CDR3nt: TGTGCCAGCACCACGAGACAGTCCAATGAGCAGTTCTTC
j_gene: TRBJ2-1
d_gene: NA
abundance: NA
v_gene: TRBV12-3/TRBV12-4

CDR3aa: CASSLVGGGQPQHF
CDR3nt: TGTGCCAGCAGCTTAGTAGGGGGCGGTCAGCCCCAGCATTTT
j_gene: TRBJ1-5
d_gene: TRBD1
abundance: NA
v_gene: TRBV7-2

CDR3aa: CAISEDRGRGEKLFF
CDR3nt: TGTGCCATCAGTGAGGACAGGGGGCGTGGTGAAAAACTGTTTTTT
j_gene: TRBJ1-4
d_gene: TRBD1
abundance: few
v_gene: TRBV10-3

CDR3aa: CATSDQAGGAYNEQFF
CDR3nt: TGTGCCACCAGTGATCAGGCGGGAGGGGCCTACAATGAGCAGTTCTTC
j_gene: TRBJ2-1
d_gene: TRBD2
abundance: few
v_gene: TRBV24-1

CDR3aa: CSARDLAGAGTDTQYF
CDR3nt: TGCAGTGCTAGAGATCTAGCGGGAGCAGGCACAGATACGCAGTATTTT
j_gene: TRBJ2-3
d_gene: TRBD2
abundance: NA
v_gene: TRBV20-1

CDR3aa: CASSYGLAGVADTQYF
CDR3nt: TGTGCCAGCAGCTACGGACTAGCGGGAGTCGCAGATACGCAGTATTTT
j_gene: TRBJ2-3
d_gene: TRBD2
abundance: NA
v_gene: TRBV7-2